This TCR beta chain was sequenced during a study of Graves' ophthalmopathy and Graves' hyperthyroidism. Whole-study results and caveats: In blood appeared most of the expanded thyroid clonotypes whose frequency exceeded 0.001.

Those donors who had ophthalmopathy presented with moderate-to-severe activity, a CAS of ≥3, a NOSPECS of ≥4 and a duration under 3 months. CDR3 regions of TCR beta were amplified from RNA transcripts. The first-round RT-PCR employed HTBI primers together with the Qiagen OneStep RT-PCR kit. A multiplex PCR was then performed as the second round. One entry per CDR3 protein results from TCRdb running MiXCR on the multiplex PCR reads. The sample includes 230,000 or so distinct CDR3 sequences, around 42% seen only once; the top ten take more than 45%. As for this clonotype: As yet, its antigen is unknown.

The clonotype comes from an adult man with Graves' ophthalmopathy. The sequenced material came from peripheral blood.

The CDR3 loop is CASSLDGVIGTGNTIYF. The CDR3 DNA reads TGTGCCAGCAGCTTAGATGGGGTAATCGGAACTGGAAACACCATATATTTT. This sequence joins TRBV11-2 and TRBJ1-3, with unresolved D. V was pared by 0 bases and J by 2 bases, with 14 bases between. CDR1 is SGHAT and CDR2 is FQNNGV in the germline V gene. This CDR3 region has 17 residues.